The present TCR beta chain was sequenced within a study of OX40 agonist ivuxolimab in advanced cancers. Sequencing used immunoSEQ multiplex PCR; TCRdb keeps in-frame clones, though not all of them. The table lists roughly 71,000 clones, around 89% of them singletons. The V and J ends lost 5 bases and 4 bases respectively, with 12 bases between them. The CDR3 spans 14 residues. Germline CDR1 and CDR2: ENHRY and SYGVKD. The clonotype was recovered from an adult with an advanced solid tumor such as melanoma, head and neck, liver or kidney cancer. The source material was CD4+ or CD8+ T cells sorted from blood, sampled in a trial of the OX40 agonist ivuxolimab. The chain is built from TRBV10-3 and TRBJ1-3; D perhaps matches TRBD1 (5 bases). The CDR3 sequence: CAISLQGPGNTIYF. The CDR3 coding sequence is TGTGCCATCAGTTTGCAGGGCCCGGGAAACACCATATATTTT.